Listed below are T cell receptor beta chains from one sample, sequenced in a study of blood T cells in healthy people across ages. TCRdb independently ran MiXCR on the 5' RACE reads; one entry per CDR3 protein. Of 550,000 to 750,000 distinct CDR3 sequences in the sample, around a fifth were seen once. Specimen: blood. These receptors all stem from a man aged 70 or older in good health. Each CDR3 is given with its conserved first and last residue. A D gene is named only where the DNA matches it firmly. Size is stated for part of the rows, as once, few or many counts, or as a class when the clone is expanded.

>TRBJ2-5|.|TRBV20-1|.
CSAREALVEETQYF
TGCAGTGCTAGAGAAGCGTTAGTCGAAGAGACCCAGTACTTC
>TRBJ1-5|.|TRBV21-1|.
CASSKTGQESIQPQHF
TGTGCCAGCAGCAAAACGGGACAGGAATCCATTCAGCCCCAGCATTTT
>TRBJ1-4|.|TRBV12-3/TRBV12-4|.
CASSLDTATNEKLFF
TGTGCCAGCAGTTTGGACACTGCAACTAATGAAAAACTGTTTTTT
>TRBJ1-3|.|TRBV6-5|.
CASSSMPTGSSGNTIYF
TGTGCCAGCAGTTCCATGCCCACAGGGAGCTCTGGAAACACCATATATTTT
>TRBJ2-3|.|TRBV6-6|few
CASSYNLIGQTDTQYF
TGTGCCAGCAGTTACAATCTTATCGGACAGACAGATACGCAGTATTTT
>TRBJ1-4|.|TRBV3-1|.
CASSQDQATNEKLFF
TGTGCCAGCAGCCAAGACCAAGCAACTAATGAAAAACTGTTTTTT
>TRBJ1-4|.|TRBV29-1|many
CSVGEVGVGSNEKLFF
TGCAGCGTCGGAGAAGTGGGGGTGGGGTCTAATGAAAAACTGTTTTTT
>TRBJ2-1|TRBD1|TRBV3-1|.
CASSQDARGNEQFF
TGTGCCAGCAGCCAAGATGCCAGGGGGAATGAGCAGTTCTTC
>TRBJ2-7|.|TRBV12-3/TRBV12-4|.
CASLRGGSYEQYF
TGTGCCAGTCTCCGTGGGGGATCCTACGAGCAGTACTTC
>TRBJ2-7|.|TRBV30|.
CAWRRDSYYEQYF
TGTGCCTGGAGGCGGGACAGTTACTACGAGCAGTACTTC
>TRBJ2-3|.|TRBV6-1|.
CASSEVPSGSTDTQYF
TGTGCCAGCAGTGAGGTCCCGAGCGGTAGCACAGATACGCAGTATTTT
>TRBJ2-7|.|TRBV3-1|few
CASSQGVAVSYEQYF
TGTGCCAGCAGCCAAGGAGTAGCGGTATCCTACGAGCAGTACTTC
>TRBJ1-4|TRBD1|TRBV5-1|.
CASSFTSTGSNEKLFF
TGCGCCAGCAGCTTCACTTCGACAGGGAGTAATGAAAAACTGTTTTTT
>TRBJ2-7|.|TRBV20-1|.
CSARARTAYEQYF
TGCAGTGCTAGAGCGAGGACAGCCTACGAGCAGTACTTC
>TRBJ2-7|TRBD1|TRBV6-5|few
CASSSPGQPTYEQYF
TGTGCCAGCAGTTCCCCGGGACAGCCGACCTACGAGCAGTACTTC
>TRBJ2-1|.|TRBV27|.
CATKSYNEQFF
TGTGCCACCAAATCCTACAATGAGCAGTTCTTC
>TRBJ2-1|TRBD2|TRBV18|few
CASSLRSGRGYNEQFF
TGTGCCAGCTCACTGAGAAGCGGGAGGGGATACAATGAGCAGTTCTTC
>TRBJ2-5|.|TRBV11-2|.
CASSKPRFGGRQETQYF
TGTGCCAGCAGCAAACCGAGGTTCGGGGGCCGACAAGAGACCCAGTACTTC
>TRBJ2-1|TRBD2|TRBV20-1|.
CSASHGLAGSYNEQFF
TGCAGTGCTAGCCACGGACTAGCGGGGTCCTACAATGAGCAGTTCTTC
>TRBJ2-5|.|TRBV5-5|few
CASSLDDRKYQETQYF
TGTGCCAGCAGCTTGGACGACAGGAAATACCAAGAGACCCAGTACTTC
>TRBJ2-7|.|TRBV3-1|.
CASSLLYRGESEQYF
TGTGCCAGCAGCCTCCTATATAGGGGTGAGAGCGAGCAGTACTTC
>TRBJ2-3|.|TRBV7-9|many
CASSLNGRTDTQYF
TGTGCCAGCAGCTTAAACGGGAGAACAGATACGCAGTATTTT
>TRBJ2-5|.|TRBV7-3|.
CASSLRFEETQYF
TGTGCCAGCAGCTTGAGGTTTGAAGAGACCCAGTACTTC
>TRBJ1-3|.|TRBV7-9|few
CASSPDLGAGNTIYF
TGTGCCAGCAGCCCAGATCTCGGTGCGGGAAACACCATATATTTT
>TRBJ1-4|.|TRBV25-1|.
CASKPFGEKLFF
TGTGCCAGCAAACCCTTCGGAGAAAAACTGTTTTTT
>TRBJ2-2|.|TRBV5-6|.
CASSWGADTGELFF
TGTGCCAGCAGCTGGGGGGCGGACACCGGGGAGCTGTTTTTT
>TRBJ2-3|.|TRBV7-6|many
CASSLVVDTQYF
TGTGCCAGCAGCTTAGTCGTAGATACGCAGTATTTT
>TRBJ2-3|.|TRBV29-1|.
CSVDGAGRRTDTQYF
TGCAGCGTTGATGGTGCAGGACGTCGCACAGATACGCAGTATTTT
>TRBJ2-5|.|TRBV15|.
CATSRAVLQETQYF
TGTGCCACCAGCAGAGCGGTTCTCCAAGAGACCCAGTACTTC
>TRBJ1-2|TRBD1|TRBV29-1|.
CSVDRGVSGYTF
TGCAGCGTAGACAGGGGTGTAAGTGGCTACACCTTC
>TRBJ2-7|.|TRBV6-1|few
CASSRGAGKGFDEQYF
TGTGCCAGCAGTCGGGGGGCGGGAAAGGGTTTCGACGAGCAGTACTTC
>TRBJ2-7|.|TRBV7-2|many
CASSLAPPGHNYEQYF
TGTGCCAGCAGCTTAGCACCTCCGGGACACAACTACGAGCAGTACTTC
>TRBJ2-3|.|TRBV14|.
CASSQGDLWTQYF
TGTGCCAGCAGCCAAGGGGACCTATGGACGCAGTATTTT
>TRBJ2-7|.|TRBV20-1|.
CSARTTSYEQYF
TGCAGTGCTCGAACGACTAGCTACGAGCAGTACTTC
>TRBJ2-7|.|TRBV12-3/TRBV12-4|.
CASSLGRISYEQYF
TGTGCCAGCAGTTTGGGACGGATCTCCTACGAGCAGTACTTC
>TRBJ2-1|.|TRBV21-1|.
CASSKEIFPGRGNEQFF
TGTGCCAGCAGCAAAGAGATTTTTCCCGGGAGGGGCAATGAGCAGTTCTTC
>TRBJ1-1|.|TRBV20-1|.
CSARDPAGLNTEAFF
TGCAGTGCTAGAGATCCGGCAGGGCTGAACACTGAAGCTTTCTTT
>TRBJ2-4|TRBD1|TRBV18|.
CASSLTGPPNIQYF
TGTGCCAGCTCACTGACAGGGCCGCCGAACATTCAGTACTTC
>TRBJ1-4|.|TRBV9|few
CASSVGRGLRGEKLFF
TGTGCCAGCAGCGTAGGACGAGGGTTACGTGGCGAAAAACTGTTTTTT
>TRBJ2-1|.|TRBV3-1|.
CASSQDFGRGVSYNEQFF
TGTGCCAGCAGCCAGGATTTTGGTAGAGGGGTCTCCTACAATGAGCAGTTCTTC
>TRBJ2-7|.|TRBV5-1|few
CASRSSDTNYEQYF
TGCGCCAGCAGATCATCTGACACTAATTACGAGCAGTACTTC
>TRBJ2-1|TRBD2|TRBV14|.
CASSQEGLAGSSYNEQFF
TGTGCCAGCAGCCAAGAGGGACTAGCGGGTAGCTCCTACAATGAGCAGTTCTTC
>TRBJ2-1|.|TRBV7-8|many
CASSQDWGNEQFF
TGTGCCAGCAGCCAGGACTGGGGGAATGAGCAGTTCTTC
>TRBJ2-1|.|TRBV30|.
CAWSEVVDEQFF
TGTGCCTGGAGTGAGGTGGTCGATGAACAGTTCTTC
>TRBJ2-3|.|TRBV7-3|many
CASSLRGFTDTQYF
TGTGCCAGCAGCTTAAGGGGCTTCACAGATACGCAGTATTTT
>TRBJ2-5|.|TRBV6-2/TRBV6-3|.
CASSYRVDTQETQYF
TGTGCCAGCAGTTACCGTGTTGACACACAAGAGACCCAGTACTTC
>TRBJ2-7|TRBD1|TRBV29-1|few
CSVGTGFSYEQYF
TGCAGCGTTGGGACAGGATTTTCCTACGAGCAGTACTTC
>TRBJ2-2|.|TRBV27|few
CASSLRGGDTGELFF
TGTGCCAGCAGCCTGAGAGGGGGAGACACCGGGGAGCTGTTTTTT
>TRBJ2-7|TRBD2|TRBV28|few
CASSLGGLAGGEQYF
TGTGCCAGCAGTTTAGGGGGACTAGCGGGAGGAGAGCAGTACTTC
>TRBJ1-5|.|TRBV6-1|few
CASSVQVLSNQPQHF
TGTGCCAGCAGTGTACAGGTCCTTAGCAATCAGCCCCAGCATTTT
>TRBJ1-2|.|TRBV28|few
CATGARLDGYTF
TGTGCGACCGGGGCCCGACTAGATGGCTACACCTTC
>TRBJ1-1|TRBD1|TRBV28|few
CATQGETNTEAFF
TGTGCCACCCAGGGGGAGACGAACACTGAAGCTTTCTTT
>TRBJ1-1|.|TRBV24-1|.
CATSDMTGNTEAFF
TGTGCCACCAGTGATATGACCGGGAACACTGAAGCTTTCTTT
>TRBJ1-1|.|TRBV5-5|.
CASSLNREAFF
TGTGCCAGCAGCCTCAACCGTGAAGCTTTCTTT
>TRBJ2-4|.|TRBV20-1|few
CSAVPTGIAENIQYF
TGCAGTGCTGTCCCCACAGGTATTGCAGAAAACATTCAGTACTTC